This T cell receptor beta chain emerged from a study of blood T cells in healthy people across ages. Study findings and constraints: Higher diversity and more naive CD4+ cells were features of long-lived donors, compared to aged donors. One million T cells yielded diversity estimates that were considered underestimates.

Alongside a J-beta primer mix, a sample-barcoded 5' primer served in a second PCR lasting roughly 7 to 11 cycles. TCRdb reanalysed the 5' RACE reads using MiXCR and keeps one entry per CDR3 protein. The sample contains hundreds of thousands of distinct CDR3 sequences, more than 20% of which appear only once. The table lists this clonotype with a few counts. Its cognate antigen is unknown. The junction and the germline gene differ at one end; a read error may be behind it. Roughly 10 milliliters was the volume of peripheral blood drawn from each donor. Each sample had at least 6 million PBMCs isolated. Germline values: CDR1 MNHEY, CDR2 SVGAGI. The CDR3 has 16 residues.

The sequenced material came from blood. This sequence was found in a man between 65 and 80 years old in good health. The chain combines TRBV6-5 with TRBJ2-6; TRBD2 is a possible D gene (6 bases). In DNA form, the CDR3 reads TGTGCCAGCACCAGGACTATCAGCTCTGGGGCCAACGTCCTGACCTTC. Its translation is CASTRTISSGANVLTF.